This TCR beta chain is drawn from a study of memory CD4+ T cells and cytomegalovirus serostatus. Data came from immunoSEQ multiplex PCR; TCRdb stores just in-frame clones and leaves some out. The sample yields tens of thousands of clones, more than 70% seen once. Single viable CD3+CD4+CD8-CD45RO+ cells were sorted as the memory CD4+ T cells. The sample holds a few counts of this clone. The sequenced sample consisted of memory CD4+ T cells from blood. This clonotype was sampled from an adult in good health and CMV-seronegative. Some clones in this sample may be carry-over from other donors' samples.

The CDR3 region is CASSELGTSGEYEQYF. CDR3 nucleotides: TGTGCCAGCAGTGAACTCGGGACTAGCGGTGAATACGAGCAGTACTTC. The V and J genes are TRBV6-1 and TRBJ2-7; 11 nucleotides align to TRBD2. CDR1 is MNHNS, CDR2 SASEGT, per germline. V was pared by 2 bases and J by 4 bases, with 7 bases of the junction left unmatched. The CDR3 spans 16 residues.